Listed below are T cell receptor beta chains from one sample, sequenced in a study of T cell responses to AZD1222 COVID-19 vaccine. Data came from immunoSEQ multiplex PCR; TCRdb stores just in-frame clones and leaves some out. In the table there are under 85,000 clones, 70% to 90% of which are singletons. The sequences come from peripheral blood, collected on day 0 of AZD1222 vaccination. The receptor source for this set is an adult in good health. Each CDR3 is given with its conserved first and last residue. The D gene is left open where the match is weak. Clone sizes are given selectively: once, few, many, or a class where the clone is expanded.

TRBJ2-3 | . | TRBD2 | TRBV3-1/TRBV3-2 | TGTGCCAGCAGCCAAGAGTGGCGGGGGGCAGATACGCAGTATTTT | CASSQEWRGADTQYF
TRBJ1-1 | . | . | TRBV11-2 | TGTGCCAGCAGCTTATCTGGTGGCACTGAAGCTTTCTTT | CASSLSGGTEAFF
TRBJ2-7 | once | . | TRBV19 | TGTGCCAGTAGACGCACCGGGACCCAGACCTACGAGCAGTACTTC | CASRRTGTQTYEQYF
TRBJ2-7 | . | TRBD1 | TRBV28 | TGTGCCAGCAGTTCGGGACAGGGCCCCTACGAGCAGTACTTC | CASSSGQGPYEQYF
TRBJ1-6 | . | . | TRBV19 | TGTGCCAGTAGTAGGACCGAGACACCGGTTCTACCCCTCCACTTT | CASSRTETPVLPLHF
TRBJ1-5 | . | . | TRBV6-5 | TGTGCCAGCAGGGACCCGGGACCCTGGGATCAGCCCCAGCATTTT | CASRDPGPWDQPQHF
TRBJ2-3 | . | . | TRBV28 | TGTGCCAGCAGTGGACCCCCATGGGGACTCACAGATACGCAGTATTTT | CASSGPPWGLTDTQYF
TRBJ1-4 | . | . | TRBV18 | TGTGCCAGCTCAATAGGTGCGGCTAATGAAAAACTGTTTTTT | CASSIGAANEKLFF
TRBJ1-4 | . | . | TRBV6-1 | TGTGCCAGCAGTGAAGCGCTTTTAGGGGATGAAAAACTGTTTTTT | CASSEALLGDEKLFF
TRBJ1-6 | . | . | TRBV12-1 | TGTGCCAGCAGCCCAGGACACCATTCACCCCTCCACTTT | CASSPGHHSPLHF
TRBJ1-5 | . | TRBD1 | TRBV9 | TGTGCCAGCAGCGTCTACGGGACAGTCAATCAGCCCCAGCATTTT | CASSVYGTVNQPQHF
TRBJ2-7 | . | . | TRBV5-6 | TGTGCCAGCAGCAGGAGGGCGCTTAGCTCCTACGAGCAGTACTTC | CASSRRALSSYEQYF
TRBJ1-2 | few | TRBD1 | TRBV6-4 | TGTGCCAGCAGTGACCCGAGGACAGGGTTCTACACCTTC | CASSDPRTGFYTF
TRBJ2-5 | . | . | TRBV12-5 | TGTGCTAGTGGTTTGAACGCCGGGTGGGAGACCCAGTACTTC | CASGLNAGWETQYF
TRBJ2-7 | . | TRBD2 | TRBV5-1 | TGCGCCAGCAGCTTCTGGACAGGACTAGCGGGAGAGGACGAGCAGTACTTC | CASSFWTGLAGEDEQYF
TRBJ1-5 | few | . | TRBV7-8 | TGTGCCAGCAGCTTAGACACTCGAGAAGGTCAGCCCCAGCATTTT | CASSLDTREGQPQHF
TRBJ2-5 | few | . | TRBV7-2 | TGTGCCAGCAGCTTTACACTAGAACAAGAGACCCAGTACTTC | CASSFTLEQETQYF
TRBJ1-5 | few | . | TRBV19 | TGTGCCAGTAGTATCATCTATCAGCCCCAGCATTTT | CASSIIYQPQHF
TRBJ2-3 | . | . | TRBV2 | TGTGCCAGCAGCACAGGGACTAACCCTAGCACAGATACGCAGTATTTT | CASSTGTNPSTDTQYF
TRBJ2-7 | . | . | TRBV18 | TGTGCCAGCTCACCACTGGGGTACGAGCAGTACTTC | CASSPLGYEQYF
TRBJ2-1 | . | . | TRBV19 | TGTGCCAGTCATGCTGGTCCCACCTACAATGAGCAGTTCTTC | CASHAGPTYNEQFF
TRBJ1-1 | . | TRBD1 | TRBV6-5 | TGTGCCAGCAGTTACCCCGGACAGGGGGCGACTGAAGCTTTCTTT | CASSYPGQGATEAFF